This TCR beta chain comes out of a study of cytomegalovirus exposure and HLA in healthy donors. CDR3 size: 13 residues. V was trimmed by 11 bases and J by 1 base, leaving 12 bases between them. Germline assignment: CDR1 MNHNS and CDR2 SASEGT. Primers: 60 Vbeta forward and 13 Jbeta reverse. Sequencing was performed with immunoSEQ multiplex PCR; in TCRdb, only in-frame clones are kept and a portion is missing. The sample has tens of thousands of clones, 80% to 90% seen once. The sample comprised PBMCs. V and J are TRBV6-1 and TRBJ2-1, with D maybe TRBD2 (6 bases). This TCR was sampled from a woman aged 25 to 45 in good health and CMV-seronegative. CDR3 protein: CAARDSSYNEQFF. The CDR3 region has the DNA TGTGCCGCTCGGGACTCGTCCTACAATGAGCAGTTCTTC.